This TCR beta chain was profiled in a study of blood T cells in healthy people across ages. Study details: Template switching captured about one barcoded beta molecule per two T cells.

Study results and limitations: PBMCs that were unsorted prevented a conclusive naive versus antigen-experienced comparison. A greater number of naive CD4+ cells and higher diversity distinguished long-lived donors from aged donors.

The V and J ends lost 1 base and 4 bases respectively, with 14 bases between them. The CDR3 totals 15 residues. Germline-derived CDR1 and CDR2 are LGHDT and YNNKEL (reference sequence). Comment on this clonotype: What it binds is unknown.

Next came a second PCR, run for about 7 to 12 cycles, which used a sample-barcoded 5' primer along with a J-beta primer mix. There were at least 3 million CDR3-containing paired-end reads obtained from each sample. TCRdb re-called the 5' RACE reads with MiXCR, one entry per CDR3 protein. This sample has 1.5 million to 2 million distinct CDR3 sequences, with roughly 28% found just once. Sequenced input: blood. This clonotype was obtained from a woman aged 25 to 39 in good health. The chain couples TRBV3-1 to TRBJ2-7; possibly TRBD1 or TRBD2 for D (5 bases each). The CDR3 nucleotides read TGTGCCAGCAGCCAAGGTCCGGGACGGCAATACGAGCAGTACTTC. This encodes CASSQGPGRQYEQYF.